These T cell receptor beta chains were read from a single sample in a study of post-analysis software for immune sequencing data. TCRdb reprocessed the PCR reads via MiXCR and lists one record per CDR3 protein. The sample records about 540,000 distinct CDR3 sequences, roughly 34% being singletons. The specimen was blood. The receptors derive from a girl under 18 with multiple sclerosis. CDR3s include the opening cysteine and the closing phenylalanine or tryptophan. Fields, in order: J gene, clone size, V gene, D gene, CDR3 DNA, CDR3 protein. A D gene is named only where the DNA matches it firmly. For some rows the clone size is stated as once, few or many, or as a class when expanded; others skip it.

>TRBJ2-7|NA|TRBV20-1|TRBD2
TGCAGTGGCGGCATAGCGGGGGGGGGCAATGAGCAGTACTTC
CSGGIAGGGNEQYF
>TRBJ2-1|NA|TRBV7-3|NA
TGTGCCAGCAGCCCAAGGGCGTCCCGGGGGACGAATATTTCCTACAATGAGCAGTTCTTC
CASSPRASRGTNISYNEQFF
>TRBJ2-4|NA|TRBV6-6|NA
TGTGCCAGCGGAATGGGGACAGCCAAAAACATTCAGTACTTC
CASGMGTAKNIQYF
>TRBJ2-3|few|TRBV27|TRBD1
TGTGCCAGCAGTTTCTCAGGGGGCAGAGATACGCAGTATTTT
CASSFSGGRDTQYF
>TRBJ2-1|once|TRBV7-3|TRBD2
TGTGCCAGCAGTCCCGGGAGGGCGGGGGGCTGTTGCAATGAGCAGTTCTTC
CASSPGRAGGCCNEQFF
>TRBJ2-1|few|TRBV7-3|TRBD2
TGTGCCAGCAGCTTAAGCGGGGGGGTTTACAATGAGCAGTTCTTC
CASSLSGGVYNEQFF
>TRBJ2-7|NA|TRBV5-6|NA
TGTGCCAGCACCCACGGCAGCCTCTACGAGCAGTACTTC
CASTHGSLYEQYF
>TRBJ2-6|few|TRBV3-1|NA
TGTGCCAGCAGCCAAGAAGGTGACGGCGGGGCCAACGTCCTGACTTTC
CASSQEGDGGANVLTF
>TRBJ2-5|few|TRBV3-1|NA
TGTGCCAGCAGCCAAGATGGGTGGTTCCAAGAGACCCAGTACTTC
CASSQDGWFQETQYF
>TRBJ2-7|NA|TRBV10-3|TRBD1
TGTGCCATCAATCGGGACAGAACCTACGAGCAGTACTTC
CAINRDRTYEQYF
>TRBJ1-4|few|TRBV4-1|NA
TGCGCCAGCAGCCAAGGACCAGCAACTAATGAAAAACTGTTTTTT
CASSQGPATNEKLFF
>TRBJ2-7|few|TRBV6-1|TRBD1
TGTGCCAGCAGTCAAATCCCGGGACAGGGTAGGTCCGAGCAGTACTTC
CASSQIPGQGRSEQYF
>TRBJ1-2|NA|TRBV28|NA
TGTGCCAGCAGTACCGACGGGCATCTTTATTATGGCTACACCTTC
CASSTDGHLYYGYTF
>TRBJ2-4|NA|TRBV2|NA
TGTGCCAGCAGGGTCAAAAACATTCAGTACTTC
CASRVKNIQYF
>TRBJ2-1|few|TRBV7-9|TRBD2
TGTGCCAGCAGCCCCGCAGCGGGGGGCACCTACAATGAGCAGTTCTTC
CASSPAAGGTYNEQFF
>TRBJ2-3|NA|TRBV7-9|TRBD1
TGTGCCAGCAGCCTCGACAGGGGTAACACAGATACGCAGTATTTT
CASSLDRGNTDTQYF
>TRBJ2-3|NA|TRBV6-4|NA
TGTGCCAGCAGTTTTAGCGGAGCAAGCACAGATACGCAGTATTTT
CASSFSGASTDTQYF